This TCR beta chain was retrieved from a study of shared clonotypes between healthy human individuals. Study in general: Three plates were used per donor for CD4 naive, three for CD4 memory, two for CD8 naive and one for CD8 memory.

On this clone itself: Other DNA sequences in this specimen translate into the identical CDR3.

Produced via immunoSEQ multiplex PCR; TCRdb's table is partial and in-frame only. The table lists around 1.6 million clones, 95% to 99% of them singletons. This TCR was sampled from a man aged 25 to 40 in good health. The specimen was naive CD4+ T cells sorted from blood. As to subset: CD45RA+ positively selected.

CDR3 loop: CASSPRQTSTDTQYF. The CDR3 DNA reads TGTGCCAGCTCACCAAGACAGACTAGCACAGATACGCAGTATTTT. This sequence joins TRBV18 and TRBJ2-3, with D perhaps matching TRBD1 (5 bases). V gave up 2 bases and J gave up 0 bases, with 9 bases separating them. The CDR3 spans 15 residues. In germline, CDR1 is KGHSH, CDR2 LQKENI.